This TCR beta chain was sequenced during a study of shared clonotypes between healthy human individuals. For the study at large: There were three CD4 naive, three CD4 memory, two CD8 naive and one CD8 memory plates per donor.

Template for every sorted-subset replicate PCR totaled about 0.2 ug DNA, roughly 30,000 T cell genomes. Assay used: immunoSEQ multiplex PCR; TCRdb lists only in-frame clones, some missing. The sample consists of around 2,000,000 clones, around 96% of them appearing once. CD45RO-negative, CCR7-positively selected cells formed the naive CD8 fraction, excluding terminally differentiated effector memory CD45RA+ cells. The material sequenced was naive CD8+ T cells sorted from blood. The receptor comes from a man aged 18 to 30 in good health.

CDR3 sequence reads: CASSLHRDEQYF. The CDR3 DNA follows: TGTGCCAGCAGCCTCCACAGGGACGAGCAGTACTTC. The chain employs TRBV11-2 and TRBJ2-7; maybe TRBD1 (6 bases). Trimming cost V 5 bases and J 5 bases, with 10 bases left between them. The CDR3 is made up of 12 amino acids. Germline loops: CDR1 SGHAT, CDR2 FQNNGV.